This TCR beta chain was recorded in a study of T cells after yellow fever vaccination. TCRdb redid the calling of the 5' RACE reads with MiXCR, one entry per CDR3 protein. The profile shows more than 95,000 distinct CDR3 sequences, under 9% of them singletons. This clonotype turned up a few times. As yet, its antigen is unknown. The study, taken as a whole, reports: Abundant clonotypes from the bulk population could get into FACS-sorted repertoires as contaminants. Most primary-vaccination clones recurred post-booster (approximately 96% CD4, roughly 91% CD8).

CDR3 length equals 14 residues. With 5 bases removed from V and 0 bases from J, the gap between germline ends came to 8 bases. The germline V gene has CDR1 MNHEY and CDR2 SVGEGT. This TCR was sampled from a man younger than 35 who received the YFV17D yellow fever vaccine. The starting material was CD8+ T cells sorted from PBMCs, obtained on the day of the yellow fever booster vaccination. The genes are TRBV6-2 or TRBV6-3 and TRBJ2-1; the D is unclear. CDR3 amino acids: CASSEVSSYNEQFF. Here the CDR3 DNA reads TGTGCCAGCAGTGAGGTTAGCTCCTACAATGAGCAGTTCTTC.